This TCR beta chain was observed in a study of blood T cells in healthy people across ages. Study outcomes and limitations: There was no known CMV status for donors, so expanded clonotype changes were possibly confounded.

PCR was performed a second time for roughly 7 to 12 cycles using a sample-barcoded 5' primer and a J-beta primer mix. MiXCR, run by TCRdb on the 5' RACE reads, gives a single entry per CDR3 protein. In the table there are about 1 million distinct CDR3 sequences, 40% to 45% of which are singletons. This clonotype has ten or more counts. Antigen unknown. CDR1 is MGHRA, CDR2 YSYEKL, per germline. This CDR3 contains 14 residues. The ends were cut back, 5 bases at V and 2 bases at J, with 13 bases in the middle. The TCR was taken from a woman in her fifties or sixties in good health. The sequencing sample was made of blood. The chain has TRBV4-1 and TRBJ2-7, with a weak D call TRBD1 (5 bases). CDR3 DNA: TGCGCCAGCAGCAGACAGTATGCTGCCTACGAGCAGTACTTC. This sequence encodes CASSRQYAAYEQYF.